One and the same sample provided the 24 T cell receptor beta chains below, sequenced in a study of T-cell reconstitution after alpha-beta-depleted transplantation in children. A library of TCRbeta sequences, prepared with unique molecular identifiers, was generated. Using its own MiXCR run on the PCR reads, TCRdb lists one record per CDR3 protein. Of a few hundred thousand distinct CDR3 sequences listed, 20% to 30% are singletons. The starting material was PBMCs, mostly from graft donor cells, obtained 360 days after TCRalphabeta/CD19-depleted stem cell transplant. These receptors were collected from a female patient aged 2-15 years who had a stem cell transplant for congenital amegakaryocytic thrombocytopenia, so the T cells may come from the graft donor.

This clonotype appeared a few times. J is TRBJ1-1 and V is TRBV3-1; the match to TRBD1 covers 8 bases. The CDR3 extends over 14 amino acids. V shed 6 bases and J 1 base; nucleotides not matched to a gene: 4. Germline V gene lookup returns CDR1 LGHDT and CDR2 YNNKEL (reference sequence). The CDR3, as DNA: TGTGCCAGCAGTCGGGGACAGGCGAACACTGAAGCTTTCTTT. Translating it yields CASSRGQANTEAFF.

This clonotype occurred a few times. The genes are TRBV12-3 or TRBV12-4 and TRBJ1-1, with a tentative D call TRBD1 (5 bases). The CDR3 consists of 14 residues. Trimming left V 6 bases short and J 0 bases short, with 11 bases between. CDR3 sequence: CASRPGHMNTEAFF. The CDR3 nucleotides read TGTGCCAGCAGACCCGGACACATGAACACTGAAGCTTTCTTT.

Many counts were recorded for this clonotype. The chain uses TRBV25-1 and TRBJ2-1; 8 bases match TRBD2. The CDR3 runs to 16 residues. Germline assignment: CDR1 MGHDK and CDR2 SYGVNS. With 1 base clipped from V and 2 bases from J, the junction kept 4 bases outside the gene matches. The CDR3 sequence is CASSELGTRPYNEQFF. CDR3 DNA: TGTGCCAGCAGTGAATTAGGGACTAGGCCCTACAATGAGCAGTTCTTC.

This clonotype was counted a few times. The V gene is TRBV5-1, the J gene TRBJ2-3; a possible D gene is TRBD1 (5 bases). The CDR3 length is 15 residues. V dropped 4 bases and J dropped 4 bases, with 16 bases sitting between them. Germline V gives CDR1 SGHRS, CDR2 YFSETQ. The CDR3 sequence: CASSLQGGPSDTQYF. The CDR3 coding sequence is TGCGCCAGCAGCCTCCAGGGCGGACCCTCAGATACGCAGTATTTT. The variable domain in full, completed from reference TRBV5-1 and TRBJ2-3, reads KAGVTQTPRYLIKTRGQQVTLSCSPISGHRSVSWYQQTPGQGLQFLFEYFSETQRNKGNFPGRFSGRQFSNSRSEMNVSTLELGDSALYLCASSLQGGPSDTQYFGPGTRLTVL.

V is TRBV20-1 and J is TRBJ2-3; 10 bases fit TRBD1. The trim removed 6 bases at V and 0 bases at J, leaving 18 bases unmatched. The CDR3 is made up of 19 amino acids. Germline V gene lookup returns CDR1 DFQATT and CDR2 SNEGSKA (reference sequence). The CDR3 nucleotides read TGCAGTGCCAGCACCGGGACAGGGGCGACTCTGGCTAGCACAGATACGCAGTATTTT. Amino acid sequence: CSASTGTGATLASTDTQYF.

The J gene is TRBJ2-4, the V gene TRBV4-1; D is unresolved. Germline V CDR1 and CDR2: MGHRA, YSYEKL. Trimming left V 0 bases short and J 6 bases short, with 6 bases between. This CDR3 has 13 amino acids. The CDR3 nucleotides read TGCGCCAGCAGCCAAGATCCCATAAACATTCAGTACTTC. Protein: CASSQDPINIQYF.

This clonotype was counted between two and nine times. V is TRBV25-1 and J is TRBJ2-1; D unclear. The CDR3 loop spans 12 amino acids. Per the germline V gene, CDR1 is MGHDK and CDR2 is SYGVNS. V was shortened by 7 bases and J by 3 bases, with 7 bases between the two germline ends. CDR3 nucleotide sequence: TGTGCCAGCACAGCTAGCTACAATGAGCAGTTCTTC. Its translation: CASTASYNEQFF.

This clonotype was seen only once. For the CDR3, the DNA is TGCGCCAGCAGCCAAAGGGCTAGCGGATTTTATAAACCACAATTCGGGGGGTTCAATGAGCAGTTCTTC. Translated, it gives CASSQRASGFYKPQFGGFNEQFF. The chain uses TRBV4-3 and TRBJ2-1, with TRBD2 matching 7 bases. Trimming removed 2 bases from V and 6 bases from J; junction bases left unmatched: 31. The germline V gene has CDR1 LGHNA and CDR2 YSLEER. The CDR3 has 23 residues.

This sequence joins TRBV12-3 or TRBV12-4 and TRBJ2-2, with 9 bases lining up with TRBD1. V was clipped by 6 bases and J by 7 bases; unmatched bases: 6. This CDR3 is 14 amino acids long. The CDR3 reads CASRGTGYRGELFF. CDR3 bases: TGTGCCAGCAGGGGGACAGGGTACCGCGGGGAGCTGTTTTTT.

V and J are TRBV12-3 or TRBV12-4 and TRBJ1-5; tentatively, D is TRBD1 (6 bases). Deletions cut 6 bases from V and 1 base from J, with 13 bases between. This CDR3 is built from 15 residues. CDR3 residues: CASSTDSKSNQPQHF. The DNA for the CDR3 is TGTGCCAGCAGCACGGACAGTAAGAGCAATCAGCCCCAGCATTTT.

This clonotype was seen at least ten times. J is TRBJ2-7 and V is TRBV28, with a possible D match to TRBD1 (5 bases). From germline, CDR1 is MDHEN and CDR2 SYDVKM. This CDR3 is built from 13 residues. Deletions cut 7 bases from V and 4 bases from J, with 14 bases between. The chain's CDR3 is CASTDSLKYEQYF. CDR3 in DNA: TGTGCCAGCACTGACAGCTTGAAGTACGAGCAGTACTTC. The whole variable domain, remainder taken from reference TRBV28 and TRBJ2-7, is DVKVTQSSRYLVKRTGEKVFLECVQDMDHENMFWYRQDPGLGLRLIYFSYDVKMKEKGDIPEGYSVSREKKERFSLILESASTNQTSMYLCASTDSLKYEQYFGPGTRLTVT.

The rearrangement uses TRBV12-3 or TRBV12-4 and TRBJ1-5; possible D gene TRBD1, 5 bases. V was trimmed by 3 bases and J by 7 bases, leaving 10 bases between them. The CDR3 extends over 13 amino acids. The CDR3 here is CASSFAGGQPQHF. CDR3 sequence (DNA): TGTGCCAGCAGTTTTGCGGGGGGACAGCCCCAGCATTTT.

This chain uses TRBV27 with TRBJ2-7; D gene ambiguous. Germline assignment: CDR1 MNHEY and CDR2 SMNVEV (reference sequence). This CDR3 is 15 amino acids long. With 6 bases removed from V and 3 bases from J, the gap between germline ends came to 18 bases. The CDR3: CASRSISVGVYEQYF. In DNA form, the CDR3 reads TGTGCCAGCAGATCGATCAGCGTTGGCGTCTACGAGCAGTACTTC.

The V call is TRBV2, the J call TRBJ1-4; D ambiguous. V lost 2 bases, J lost 7 bases, and 5 bases lay in between. The CDR3 is 12 amino acids. Germline V lookup: CDR1 SNHLY, CDR2 FYNNEI. The CDR3 bases are TGTGCCAGCAGTGAATGGAGTGAAAAACTGTTTTTT. This gives the protein CASSEWSEKLFF. Together with reference TRBV2 and TRBJ1-4, the CDR3 gives the full variable domain: EPEVTQTPSHQVTQMGQEVILRCVPISNHLYFYWYRQILGQKVEFLVSFYNNEISEKSEIFDDQFSVERPDGSNFTLKIRSTKLEDSAMYFCASSEWSEKLFFGSGTQLSVL.

The gene calls are TRBV4-1 and TRBJ2-7, with unresolved D. Germline V gene data show CDR1 as MGHRA and CDR2 as YSYEKL. This CDR3 is built from 13 residues. V was trimmed by 4 bases and J by 3 bases, leaving 10 bases between them. The CDR3 coding sequence is TGCGCCAGCAGCCTCATCCAGAACTACGAGCAGTACTTC. This gives the protein CASSLIQNYEQYF.

This clonotype was seen many times. This rearrangement joins TRBV3-1 to TRBJ2-3; no firm D call. Germline assignment: CDR1 LGHDT and CDR2 YNNKEL (reference sequence). Trimming stripped 0 bases from V and 6 bases from J, with 7 bases between. The CDR3 is 13 amino acids. The CDR3 DNA follows: TGTGCCAGCAGCCAAGAGTCCGCGGATACGCAGTATTTT. Encoded protein: CASSQESADTQYF.

V gene TRBV7-2 combines with J gene TRBJ1-3; D is perhaps TRBD1 (5 bases). CDR1 and CDR2 (germline): SGHTA, FQGNSA. The CDR3 runs 16 residues. V was cut by 5 bases and J by 2 bases, with 16 bases left in between. The chain's CDR3 is CASSPGPPRAGNTIYF. CDR3 DNA: TGTGCCAGCAGCCCAGGCCCCCCCAGGGCTGGAAACACCATATATTTT.

The V gene is TRBV10-3, the J gene TRBJ2-7; D could derive from TRBD1 or TRBD2 (6 bases each). The V gene lost 0 bases and the J gene lost 6 bases, with 15 bases spanning the gap. The CDR3 sequence is 15 residues long. Germline-derived CDR1 and CDR2 are ENHRY and SYGVKD. CDR3 coding DNA: TGTGCCATCAGTGAGTCGAAGTCGGGGGCAGGCGAGCAGTACTTC. The encoded protein is CAISESKSGAGEQYF.

This chain uses TRBV10-3 with TRBJ1-1; 9 bases are shared with TRBD1. Losses at the gene ends were 8 bases for V and 4 bases for J; bases not matched to a gene: 11. The CDR3 loop spans 15 amino acids. Per germline, CDR1 ENHRY and CDR2 SYGVKD. The CDR3: CAISGTDRGATEAFF. CDR3 DNA sequence: TGTGCCATCTCTGGAACCGACAGGGGGGCCACTGAAGCTTTCTTT.

The rearrangement joins TRBV28 to TRBJ2-3, with 7 bases lining up with TRBD1. Per the germline V gene, CDR1 is MDHEN and CDR2 is SYDVKM. The CDR3 length is 12 residues. The V segment lost 11 bases and the J segment 1 base; nucleotides outside the gene matches: 3. The CDR3 sequence: CAQDRRTDTQYF. CDR3 nucleotides: TGTGCCCAGGACAGGCGCACAGATACGCAGTATTTT.

The rearrangement uses TRBV12-3 or TRBV12-4 and TRBJ2-7; D may match TRBD1 or TRBD2 (5 bases each). The CDR3 contains 13 residues. V was clipped by 5 bases and J by 5 bases, with 13 bases between them. The CDR3 region has the DNA TGTGCCAGCAGTGTCGGGACCACCCACGAGCAGTACTTC. Translating gives CASSVGTTHEQYF.

This clonotype was picked up many times. The chain recombines TRBV28 with TRBJ2-7, with TRBD2 matching 9 bases. Losses at the gene ends were 2 bases for V and 4 bases for J; bases not matched to a gene: 0. This CDR3 is built from 13 residues. Germline V gene sequence: CDR1 MDHEN, CDR2 SYDVKM. Written as DNA, the CDR3 is TGTGCCAGCAGTTTAGCGGGAGGGTACGAGCAGTACTTC. Amino acids: CASSLAGGYEQYF.

Only one count was recorded for this clonotype. The chain couples TRBV12-3 or TRBV12-4 to TRBJ2-7; 10 bases match TRBD2. The CDR3 extends over 16 amino acids. V gave up 6 bases and J gave up 3 bases; unmatched junction bases: 11. The CDR3 DNA sequence: TGTGCCAGCAGCCTACGACTAGCGGGTTCCTACTACGAGCAGTACTTC. Protein: CASSLRLAGSYYEQYF.

In this sample, this clonotype turned up a few times. The V call is TRBV9, the J call TRBJ2-3, with 8 bases fitting TRBD1. V shed 1 base, J shed 4 bases, and the junction held 2 bases outside the gene matches. The CDR3 runs to 14 residues. The V gene's germline CDR1 is SGDLS and CDR2 YYNGEE. The CDR3 spells CASSVMDRADTQYF. Written as DNA, the CDR3 is TGTGCCAGCAGCGTAATGGACAGGGCAGATACGCAGTATTTT.